This TCR beta chain was recovered during a study of cytomegalovirus exposure and HLA in healthy donors. Germline CDR1 SGHAT, CDR2 FQNNGV. The CDR3 totals 16 residues. The germline V and J ends were trimmed by 3 bases and 0 bases, with 9 bases remaining between them. Profiled with immunoSEQ multiplex PCR; TCRdb holds only in-frame clones, not every one. The table has more than 250,000 clones, around 86% seen once; the top ten hold about 0.8%. This receptor was obtained from a woman aged 18-30 years in good health and CMV-seronegative. The sample was PBMCs. V gene TRBV11-2 combines with J gene TRBJ2-6; a weak D match, TRBD1 (5 bases). The CDR3: CASSFLTDSGANVLTF. As DNA, the CDR3 is TGTGCCAGCAGCTTTCTGACAGACTCTGGGGCCAACGTCCTGACTTTC.